A single sample is the source of the 30 T cell receptor beta chains below, sequenced in a study of T cells after yellow fever vaccination. TCRdb recomputed calls from the 5' RACE reads with MiXCR, one row per CDR3 protein. Among a few hundred thousand distinct CDR3 sequences listed, around 6.8% were seen once. This material consisted of PBMCs, taken roughly 46 days after the first yellow fever vaccination. The receptors shown here come from a man aged 18-30 years who received the YFV17D yellow fever vaccine.

This clonotype was found a few times. The chain joins TRBV7-2 to TRBJ2-7; the D gene is possibly TRBD1 (5 bases). There are 15 residues in the CDR3. V shed 5 bases and J shed 1 base, with 15 bases lying between them. Per the germline V gene, CDR1 is SGHTA and CDR2 is FQGNSA. CDR3 in DNA: TGTGCCAGCAGCCCCCAAACAGGACCTTCCTACGAGCAGTACTTC. Its translation is CASSPQTGPSYEQYF.

The V and J genes are TRBV7-8 and TRBJ2-3; TRBD1 aligns across 7 bases. The CDR3 extends over 16 amino acids. The germline V gene has CDR1 SGHVS and CDR2 FQNEAQ. With V trimmed by 1 base and J by 0 bases, 4 bases remained unmatched. The CDR3 bases are TGTGCCAGCAGCTTAGTAGGGGGCCCTAGCACAGATACGCAGTATTTT. As protein: CASSLVGGPSTDTQYF.

This clonotype was found a few times. J is TRBJ2-3 and V is TRBV4-1; D is perhaps TRBD1 (5 bases). The CDR3 is 18 residues long. The germline V and J ends were trimmed by 0 bases and 0 bases, with 16 bases remaining between them. CDR1 is MGHRA, CDR2 YSYEKL, per germline. The CDR3 sequence: CASSQDHPSGHSTDTQYF. In DNA form, the CDR3 reads TGCGCCAGCAGCCAAGATCATCCGTCTGGACACAGCACAGATACGCAGTATTTT.

This clonotype has only one observation. V and J are TRBV7-6 and TRBJ1-2, with TRBD1 matching 9 bases. This CDR3 is built from 17 residues. V trimming: 3 bases; J trimming: 3 bases; junction bases outside the gene matches: 11. Germline loops: CDR1 SGHVS, CDR2 FNYEAQ. The CDR3 protein is CASSFSGTGTLDYGYTF. In nucleotides, the CDR3 is TGTGCCAGCAGCTTCTCAGGGACAGGGACTCTCGACTATGGCTACACCTTC.

The sample holds many counts of this clonotype. This sequence joins TRBV6-5 and TRBJ1-1, with D uncertain. Germline V lookup: CDR1 MNHEY, CDR2 SVGAGI. The V end was cut by 4 bases, the J end by 1 base, with 10 bases between. This CDR3 contains 14 residues. As DNA, the CDR3 is TGTGCCAGCAGTTGGAGTGGAGAGAACACTGAAGCTTTCTTT. This sequence encodes CASSWSGENTEAFF.

This clonotype was picked up a small number of times. V is TRBV4-3 and J is TRBJ2-7; TRBD1 aligns across 8 bases. The CDR3 is 16 amino acids. CDR1 and CDR2 (germline): LGHNA, YSLEER. With 0 bases clipped from V and 5 bases from J, the junction kept 9 bases outside the gene matches. This CDR3 reads CASSQDLGQGEDEQYF. The CDR3 DNA follows: TGCGCCAGCAGCCAAGATCTTGGACAGGGAGAGGACGAGCAGTACTTC.

The rearrangement links TRBV6-1 to TRBJ2-7; 8 nucleotides line up with TRBD1. The length of the CDR3 is 15 residues. The V segment lost 6 bases and the J segment 1 base; nucleotides outside the gene matches: 8. From germline, CDR1 is MNHNS and CDR2 SASEGT. In DNA, the CDR3 is TGTGCCAGCAGGGCAGGGGGCGCCTCTTCCTACGAGCAGTACGTC. Translated: CASRAGGASSYEQYV.

This clonotype turned up a few times. V usage is TRBV6-2 or TRBV6-3 and J usage is TRBJ2-5; 9 nucleotides match TRBD2. Germline loops: CDR1 MNHEY, CDR2 SVGEGT. CDR3 length equals 15 residues. The ends lost 6 bases at V and 2 bases at J; junction bases unmatched: 7. The CDR3 sequence is CASSRRAGGQETQYF. The CDR3 DNA sequence: TGTGCCAGCAGCCGACGAGCGGGGGGACAAGAGACCCAGTACTTC.

CDR3 in DNA: TGTGCCAGCTCACCATCAATTTTTCAGGCCACTAATGAAAAACTGTTTTTT. Its protein product is CASSPSIFQATNEKLFF. This sequence joins TRBV18 and TRBJ1-4, with D uncertain. Germline CDR1 reads KGHSH; CDR2 reads LQKENI. The CDR3 runs 17 residues. Trimming took 2 bases from V and 2 from J, leaving 15 bases between them.

This clonotype was counted between two and nine times. The V and J genes are TRBV3-1 and TRBJ1-6; the D gene is possibly TRBD1 (5 bases). The CDR3 spans 15 residues. CDR1 and CDR2 (germline): LGHDT, YNNKEL (reference sequence). The V gene lost 2 bases and the J gene lost 8 bases, with 13 bases spanning the gap. The CDR3 nucleotides read TGTGCCAGCAGCCAATCCCCAGGGACGGATTCACCCCTCCACTTT. The encoded protein is CASSQSPGTDSPLHF.

This clonotype was seen a few times. The chain couples TRBV6-5 to TRBJ2-1, with 7 bases fitting TRBD1. Unmatched junction bases numbered 9, after V lost 5 bases and J lost 8 bases. CDR3 length: 14 residues. Germline V gene lookup returns CDR1 MNHEY and CDR2 SVGAGI. The CDR3, as DNA: TGTGCCAGCAGTCTACAGGGGATGCGGGATGAGCAGTTCTTC. This sequence encodes CASSLQGMRDEQFF.

Only a few counts were recorded for this clonotype. The rearrangement links TRBV7-6 to TRBJ2-2; TRBD2 matches 12 bases. V lost 5 bases, J lost 3 bases, and 10 bases stayed unmatched. Germline V gives CDR1 SGHVS, CDR2 FNYEAQ. The CDR3 consists of 18 residues. The CDR3: CASSRAASGGAYTGELFF. In nucleotides, the CDR3 is TGTGCCAGCAGCCGGGCGGCTAGCGGGGGGGCCTACACCGGGGAGCTGTTTTTT.

This chain links TRBV5-1 with TRBJ2-7; D is unclear. CDR1 and CDR2 from the germline V gene are SGHRS and YFSETQ. Trimming shortened V by 0 bases and J by 7 bases, and 14 bases separated the two germline ends. The CDR3 totals 14 residues. CDR3 DNA sequence: TGCGCCAGCAGCTTGGTAGGCAGCTCCCAGGAGCAGTACTTC. Its translation is CASSLVGSSQEQYF.

This clonotype showed up just a few times. This rearrangement joins TRBV4-3 to TRBJ2-1; no clear D gene. The CDR3 runs 14 residues. Germline CDR1 is LGHNA and CDR2 is YSLEER. The ends were cut back, 1 base at V and 6 bases at J, with 10 bases in the middle. The CDR3 is CASSQVVPANEQFF. Written as DNA, the CDR3 is TGCGCCAGCAGCCAAGTGGTCCCGGCCAATGAGCAGTTCTTC.

This clonotype was detected many times. V gene TRBV12-3 or TRBV12-4 combines with J gene TRBJ2-7; D uncertain. The CDR3 consists of 14 residues. Trimming stripped 5 bases from V and 3 bases from J, with 14 bases between. The CDR3, as DNA: TGTGCCAGCAGTCCGGAAGGACCTGGCTACGAGCAGTACGTC. Its translation is CASSPEGPGYEQYV.

This clonotype was seen a handful of times. This rearrangement joins TRBV11-2 to TRBJ2-7, with D perhaps matching TRBD2 (6 bases). The CDR3 runs to 13 residues. Per germline, CDR1 SGHAT and CDR2 FQNNGV. The V end was cut by 1 base, the J end by 7 bases, with 11 bases between. The CDR3 region is CASSLVAAGEQYF. CDR3 DNA sequence: TGTGCCAGCAGCTTAGTCGCCGCGGGGGAGCAGTACTTC.

In its sample, this clonotype was seen many times. The V call is TRBV18, the J call TRBJ2-3; D may match TRBD1 or TRBD2 (5 bases each). V gave up 6 bases and J gave up 0 bases, with 13 bases separating them. CDR1 KGHSH and CDR2 LQKENI come from the germline V gene. There are 15 residues in the CDR3. As DNA, the CDR3 is TGTGCCAGCTCCCGGGACGCAACTAGCACAGATACGCAGTATTTT. Protein: CASSRDATSTDTQYF. Using reference TRBV18 and TRBJ2-3 for the parts outside the CDR3, the full variable domain is NAGVMQNPRHLVRRRGQEARLRCSPMKGHSHVYWYRQLPEEGLKFMVYLQKENIIDESGMPKERFSAEFPKEGPSILRIQQVVRGDSAAYFCASSRDATSTDTQYFGPGTRLTVL.

The rearrangement uses TRBV27 and TRBJ1-5, with D maybe TRBD1 (5 bases). V was cut by 7 bases and J by 3 bases, with 10 bases left in between. Germline lookup yields CDR1 MNHEY and CDR2 SMNVEV (reference sequence). There are 13 residues in the CDR3. As DNA, the CDR3 is TGTGCCAGCACTAAAGGGGCCAATCAGCCCCAGCATTTT. This translates into CASTKGANQPQHF.

The rearrangement joins TRBV5-1 to TRBJ2-5; the match to TRBD1 covers 9 bases. V was clipped by 4 bases and J by 7 bases; unmatched bases: 5. The CDR3 extends over 13 amino acids. The V gene's germline CDR1 is SGHRS and CDR2 YFSETQ. The CDR3 sequence is CASSLGTGTTQYF. CDR3 DNA: TGCGCCAGCAGCCTAGGGACAGGGACGACCCAGTACTTC. The full variable domain, in which reference TRBV5-1 and TRBJ2-5 provide the parts outside the CDR3, is KAGVTQTPRYLIKTRGQQVTLSCSPISGHRSVSWYQQTPGQGLQFLFEYFSETQRNKGNFPGRFSGRQFSNSRSEMNVSTLELGDSALYLCASSLGTGTTQYFGPGTRLLVL.

The chain combines TRBV4-1 with TRBJ1-5, with TRBD1 identical over 7 bases. Losses at the gene ends were 0 bases for V and 2 bases for J; bases not matched to a gene: 7. The length of the CDR3 is 17 residues. From germline, CDR1 is MGHRA and CDR2 YSYEKL. The CDR3 sequence: CASSQEKGAGGNQPQHF. CDR3 nucleotides: TGCGCCAGCAGCCAAGAAAAGGGGGCAGGGGGCAATCAGCCCCAGCATTTT.

The V call is TRBV5-1, the J call TRBJ2-2; D gene uncertain. The V gene's germline CDR1 is SGHRS and CDR2 YFSETQ. This CDR3 has 15 amino acids. The V gene lost 2 bases and the J gene lost 2 bases, with 10 bases spanning the gap. The CDR3 sequence: CASSFAYPNTGELFF. CDR3 DNA: TGCGCCAGCAGCTTCGCCTATCCCAACACCGGGGAGCTGTTTTTT.

V is TRBV7-2 and J is TRBJ2-1; D is undetermined. V lost 1 base and J lost 5, with 18 bases in between. This CDR3 contains 17 residues. CDR1 and CDR2 (germline): SGHTA, FQGNSA. The CDR3 region is CASSLGGVDMADNEQFF. The CDR3 nucleotides are TGTGCCAGCAGCTTAGGAGGAGTTGACATGGCAGACAATGAGCAGTTCTTC.

This clonotype has just a few counts. J is TRBJ2-1 and V is TRBV14; 13 bases are a match to TRBD2. In germline, CDR1 is SGHDN, CDR2 FVKESK. With 0 bases clipped from V and 7 bases from J, the junction kept 6 bases outside the gene matches. The CDR3 consists of 17 residues. This CDR3 is CASSQDSGLAGLNEQFF. The CDR3, as DNA: TGTGCCAGCAGCCAAGATTCGGGACTAGCGGGGTTAAATGAGCAGTTCTTC.

This chain uses TRBV10-2 with TRBJ1-2; perhaps TRBD1 as D (6 bases). Germline values: CDR1 WSHSY, CDR2 SAAADI. CDR3 length: 13 residues. Trimming removed 3 bases at V and 2 bases at J, with 7 bases between. The CDR3 is CASSDRGNYGYTF. The CDR3 DNA sequence: TGCGCCAGCAGTGATAGGGGGAACTATGGCTACACCTTC.

This clonotype was seen repeatedly, ten times or more. The chain carries TRBV12-3 or TRBV12-4 and TRBJ2-1; the match to TRBD2 covers 10 bases. After removal of 5 bases from V and 1 base from J, the junction contained 5 bases not matched to a gene. The CDR3 spans 16 residues. The CDR3 DNA reads TGTGCCAGCAGTCCAGCGGGGGGGCCGTCCTACAATGAGCAGTTCTTC. This codes for CASSPAGGPSYNEQFF.

Only a few counts were recorded for this clonotype. DNA for the CDR3: TGTGCCAGCCAGCCGGGACAGCTGAACACTGAAGCTTTCTTT. Protein sequence: CASQPGQLNTEAFF. The rearrangement uses TRBV6-1 and TRBJ1-1; 7 bases match TRBD1. In germline, CDR1 is MNHNS, CDR2 SASEGT. Trimming took 8 bases from V and 0 from J; bases not matched to a gene: 6. CDR3 length equals 14 residues.

This clonotype has more than one count but fewer than ten. V and J are TRBV15 and TRBJ1-5, with D perhaps matching TRBD1 (5 bases). Germline V CDR1 and CDR2: LNHNV, YYDKDF (reference sequence). The CDR3 has 13 residues. With 6 bases removed from V and 6 bases from J, the gap between germline ends came to 12 bases. The CDR3 DNA follows: TGTGCCACCAGTCAAAACGGGGCTCAGCCCCAGCATTTT. The encoded protein is CATSQNGAQPQHF.

This clonotype was detected ten times or more. This chain connects TRBV6-1 to TRBJ2-7; 12 bases map to TRBD1. There are 15 residues in the CDR3. Trimming took 6 bases from V and 7 from J; bases not matched to a gene: 10. Germline lookup yields CDR1 MNHNS and CDR2 SASEGT. This CDR3 reads CASSPYGTGGQEQYF. Here the CDR3 DNA reads TGTGCCAGCAGCCCTTACGGGACAGGGGGCCAAGAGCAGTACTTC.

In its sample, this clonotype was seen many times. The chain has TRBV12-3 or TRBV12-4 and TRBJ2-3; the D gene could be TRBD1 or TRBD2 (5 bases each). CDR3 length equals 16 residues. Between the trimmed V and J ends, which lost 5 bases and 4 bases, there was a span of 19 bases. This CDR3 is CASSPGTQRSADTQYF. In DNA form, the CDR3 reads TGTGCCAGCAGTCCGGGGACCCAGCGTAGCGCAGATACGCAGTATTTT.

This clonotype turned up a few times. The CDR3 region has the DNA TGTGCCAGCGCCGGACTAGGCACAGATACGCAGTATTTT. Translated, it gives CASAGLGTDTQYF. This sequence joins TRBV7-6 and TRBJ2-3, with 7 bases lining up with TRBD2. This CDR3 is built from 13 residues. Losses at the gene ends were 8 bases for V and 1 base for J; bases not matched to a gene: 3. Germline-derived CDR1 and CDR2 are SGHVS and FNYEAQ.